This T cell receptor (beta chain) comes out of a study of blood T cell repertoires in COVID-19. Background on the study: Sites across the United States, Italy and Spain contributed samples from acute and convalescent COVID-19. PBMCs, B-cell-depleted T cells, or T cells provided the cDNA or gDNA that made up the material.

Authors' analysis steps: Nucleated cell counts were estimated from reference gene primer amplification. The assay was immunoSEQ multiplex PCR, and TCRdb's table has in-frame clones only and misses some. For V, J and clone size, that table is used; D and trimming come from the DNA. In the table there are 55,000 to 85,000 clones, approximately 84% of which are singletons. This TCR came from a human donor in a cohort sampled during active COVID-19. The specimen sequenced was peripheral blood.

The CDR3 coding sequence is TGTGCCAGCTCACCAGCCCCTTCTACAGGGCCAAATGGCTACACCTTC. As protein: CASSPAPSTGPNGYTF. This chain links TRBV18 with TRBJ1-2, with a weak D call TRBD1 (6 bases). Trimming shortened V by 2 bases and J by 6 bases, and 19 bases separated the two germline ends. The CDR3 extends over 16 amino acids. Germline V gene sequence: CDR1 KGHSH, CDR2 LQKENI.